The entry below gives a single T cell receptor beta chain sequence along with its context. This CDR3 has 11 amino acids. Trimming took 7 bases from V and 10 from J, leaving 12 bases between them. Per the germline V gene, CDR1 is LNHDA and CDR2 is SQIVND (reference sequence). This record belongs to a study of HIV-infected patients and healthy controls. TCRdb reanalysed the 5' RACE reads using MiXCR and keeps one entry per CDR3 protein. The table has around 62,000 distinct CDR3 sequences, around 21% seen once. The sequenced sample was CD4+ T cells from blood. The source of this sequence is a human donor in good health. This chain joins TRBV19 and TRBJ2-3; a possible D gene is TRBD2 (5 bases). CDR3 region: CASTGVGPQYF. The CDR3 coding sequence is TGTGCCAGTACCGGGGTTGGCCCGCAGTATTTT.